This T cell receptor beta chain was obtained from a study of control samples from healthy donors and cancer patients (dated by TCRdb to about 2020). Library generation was performed with the immunoSEQ multiplex PCR assay. What TCRdb holds here is the immuneACCESS table cut down to in-frame rearrangements. Part of the clones is not present; checked against another copy, under half of the missing clones reflect an unresolved V gene, and the others are unexplained. The sample table records about 120,000 clones; more than 80% of these occur just once. The top ten hold 40% of the sample. Regarding this clone: Its antigen is not yet known. No base qualities exist here, and no much larger clone lies one base off it.

The CDR1 and CDR2 encoded by the germline V gene are MNHNS and SASEGT. Trimming takes 3 bases off V and 4 bases off J; junction bases not matched to a gene: 4. The CDR3 spans 14 residues, from the cysteine through the phenylalanine. CDR3 DNA is the only sequence kept; it has 42 bases, read in frame from the first base. The sequenced material came from blood. The chain uses TRBV6-1 and TRBJ1-1; TRBD1 aligns with 8 central bases. The receptor's source is a man aged 45 to 65 in good health. The CDR3 here reads CASSDRGRRTEAFF. The DNA is TGTGCCAGCAGTGACAGGGGGCGGCGCACTGAAGCTTTCTTT.